The 27 T cell receptor beta chains listed next were all sequenced from one sample in a study of long-term antiretroviral therapy in people with HIV. The run of the v3.0 immunoSEQ assay was at survey level. Repertoires were generated with immunoSEQ multiplex PCR, while TCRdb's copy carries only in-frame clones and drops some. The sample carries roughly 16,000 clones, 95% recorded once. The sample here was unsorted PBMCs, taken less than 13 years after starting antiretroviral therapy. Every receptor here comes from a man aged 25-45 years with HIV.

The chain uses TRBV19 and TRBJ2-1, with D tentatively TRBD1 (6 bases). CDR1 is LNHDA, CDR2 SQIVND, per germline (reference sequence). V was trimmed by 5 bases and J by 7 bases, leaving 18 bases between them. The CDR3 spans 15 residues. CDR3 nucleotides: TGTGCCAGTAGTTTTTTCGGGACAAGCAGGAATGAGCAGTTCTTC. As protein: CASSFFGTSRNEQFF. The full variable domain, completed using reference TRBV19 and TRBJ2-1, is DGGITQSPKYLFRKEGQNVTLSCEQNLNHDAMYWYRQDPGQGLRLIYYSQIVNDFQKGDIAEGYSVSREKKESFPLTVTSAQKNPTAFYLCASSFFGTSRNEQFFGPGTRLTVL.

V is TRBV7-9 and J is TRBJ2-2, with D unresolved. Trimming took 8 bases from V and 6 from J, leaving 10 bases between them. Germline-derived CDR1 and CDR2 are SEHNR and FQNEAQ (reference sequence). The CDR3 has 12 amino acids. CDR3 nucleotide sequence: TGTGCCAGCCCCCTTGAGGCCGGGGAGCTGTTTTTT. This gives the protein CASPLEAGELFF.

The genes are TRBV7-8 and TRBJ2-5; D is unclear. Per germline, CDR1 SGHVS and CDR2 FQNEAQ. Trimming pared 6 bases from V and 1 base from J, leaving 15 bases between. This CDR3 has 15 amino acids. The CDR3 protein is CASRFVSGVQETQYF. DNA of the CDR3: TGTGCCAGCAGATTCGTCTCTGGGGTCCAAGAGACCCAGTACTTC.

The rearrangement uses TRBV6-6 and TRBJ1-1, with no clear D. The length of the CDR3 is 11 residues. CDR1 and CDR2 from the germline V gene are MNHNY and SVGAGI (reference sequence). V was trimmed by 7 bases and J by 2 bases, leaving 5 bases between them. CDR3 nucleotide sequence: TGTGCCAGCACCCCTAACACTGAAGCTTTCTTT. This sequence encodes CASTPNTEAFF.

The chain is built from TRBV2 and TRBJ2-3; TRBD2 matches 10 bases. CDR1 and CDR2 (germline): SNHLY, FYNNEI. The CDR3 covers 18 residues. Losses at the gene ends were 7 bases for V and 3 bases for J; bases not matched to a gene: 16. The DNA for the CDR3 is TGTGCCAGCACTGGGTTATCTGGACTAGCGGAGAAGACAGATACGCAGTATTTT. Its translation is CASTGLSGLAEKTDTQYF. Using reference TRBV2 and TRBJ2-3 for the parts outside the CDR3, the full variable domain is EPEVTQTPSHQVTQMGQEVILRCVPISNHLYFYWYRQILGQKVEFLVSFYNNEISEKSEIFDDQFSVERPDGSNFTLKIRSTKLEDSAMYFCASTGLSGLAEKTDTQYFGPGTRLTVL.

The chain employs TRBV29-1 and TRBJ1-4, with 7 bases fitting TRBD1. The V gene end was trimmed by 8 bases and the J gene end by 4 bases; junction bases not matched to a gene: 10. This CDR3 region has 14 residues. Germline V gene lookup returns CDR1 SQVTM and CDR2 ANQGSEA. Written as DNA, the CDR3 is TGCAGCATCTACGACAGGGACGATAATGAAAAACTGTTTTTT. Its protein is CSIYDRDDNEKLFF.

This chain uses TRBV6-5 with TRBJ2-5; no definite D call. V lost 0 bases to trimming and J lost 0 bases, with 2 bases between them. This CDR3 contains 13 residues. Germline values: CDR1 MNHEY, CDR2 SVGAGI. The CDR3 is CASSYSDQETQYF. The CDR3 region has the DNA TGTGCCAGCAGTTACTCAGACCAAGAGACCCAGTACTTC.

This clone was found once. The gene calls are TRBV6-5 and TRBJ1-1; the D is unclear. Trimming stripped 2 bases from V and 1 base from J, with 8 bases between. The CDR3 length is 14 residues. CDR1 is MNHEY and CDR2 is SVGAGI in the germline V gene. The chain's CDR3 is CASSYQRRNTEAFF. The CDR3 nucleotides read TGTGCCAGCAGTTACCAAAGGAGGAACACTGAAGCTTTCTTT.

J is TRBJ1-2 and V is TRBV2; 7 positions agree with TRBD1. The CDR3 sequence is 14 residues long. CDR1 and CDR2 (germline): SNHLY, FYNNEI. Trimming at V came to 6 bases and at J to 2 bases, leaving 6 bases not matched to a gene. In DNA form, the CDR3 reads TGTGCCAGCAGCGGTATACAGGGGAACTATGGCTACACCTTC. Translating it yields CASSGIQGNYGYTF.

J is TRBJ2-5 and V is TRBV7-3; perhaps TRBD1 as D (6 bases). The germline CDR1 and CDR2 sequences are SGHTA and FQGTGA. V lost 3 bases and J lost 1, with 15 bases in between. CDR3 length equals 16 residues. The CDR3 DNA follows: TGTGCCAGCAGCTTCCGAGCGCAGGGGCCCCAAGAGACCCAGTACTTC. Its protein product is CASSFRAQGPQETQYF. Variable domain in full (rest from reference TRBV7-3 and TRBJ2-5): GAGVSQTPSNKVTEKGKYVELRCDPISGHTALYWYRQSLGQGPEFLIYFQGTGAADDSGLPNDRFFAVRPEGSVSTLKIQRTERGDSAVYLCASSFRAQGPQETQYFGPGTRLLVL.

The chain links TRBV9 to TRBJ2-5; TRBD2 matches at 11 bases. This CDR3 spans 16 amino acids. V lost 4 bases and J lost 5; bases outside the gene matches: 10. Germline CDR1 is SGDLS and CDR2 is YYNGEE. CDR3 in amino acids: CASSSRTSGPFETQYF. Here the CDR3 DNA reads TGTGCCAGCAGCTCACGGACTAGCGGGCCTTTTGAGACCCAGTACTTC.

The chain employs TRBV7-9 and TRBJ2-3; D not certain. Germline-derived CDR1 and CDR2 are SEHNR and FQNEAQ (reference sequence). Trimming removed 4 bases at V and 9 bases at J, with 11 bases between. This CDR3 contains 12 residues. CDR3 DNA: TGTGCCAGCAGCTCCCCTCAGGAGACGCAGTATTTT. Translating it yields CASSSPQETQYF.

The chain employs TRBV6-5 and TRBJ1-1; no clear D gene. Trimming removed 2 bases at V and 5 bases at J, with 6 bases between. The CDR3 extends over 12 amino acids. Germline V CDR1 and CDR2: MNHEY, SVGAGI. CDR3 bases: TGTGCCAGCAGTTACGTGGGAACTGAAGCTTTCTTT. It is translated as CASSYVGTEAFF.

This chain uses TRBV15 with TRBJ1-3, with TRBD1 matching 7 bases. The length of the CDR3 is 17 residues. Germline assignment: CDR1 LNHNV and CDR2 YYDKDF (reference sequence). V shed 6 bases, J shed 0 bases, and the junction held 11 bases outside the gene matches. The DNA of the CDR3 is TGTGCCACCAGGACAGGGCCACTACTCGGCTCTGGAAACACCATATATTTT. Residues: CATRTGPLLGSGNTIYF.

The table lists this clone with a count of one. The chain employs TRBV5-1 and TRBJ2-5; D gene ambiguous. This CDR3 is built from 13 residues. The V gene lost 7 bases and the J gene lost 3 bases, with 13 bases spanning the gap. Germline CDR1 reads SGHRS; CDR2 reads YFSETQ. CDR3 region: CASGRTVEETQYF. In nucleotides, the CDR3 is TGCGCCAGCGGACGGACGGTCGAAGAGACCCAGTACTTC. The complete variable domain, with remaining parts taken from reference TRBV5-1 and TRBJ2-5, reads KAGVTQTPRYLIKTRGQQVTLSCSPISGHRSVSWYQQTPGQGLQFLFEYFSETQRNKGNFPGRFSGRQFSNSRSEMNVSTLELGDSALYLCASGRTVEETQYFGPGTRLLVL.

The chain joins TRBV9 to TRBJ1-6; 11 nucleotides agree with TRBD1. With 3 bases clipped from V and 6 bases from J, the junction kept 11 bases outside the gene matches. Germline CDR1 is SGDLS and CDR2 is YYNGEE. CDR3 length: 18 residues. The CDR3 bases are TGTGCCAGCAGCGAGGGACAGGGGGATCCCCTTACTAATTCACCCCTCCACTTT. As protein: CASSEGQGDPLTNSPLHF.

The chain joins TRBV6-6 to TRBJ1-4, with TRBD1 matching over 8 bases. Germline V gene data show CDR1 as MNHNY and CDR2 as SVGAGI (reference sequence). Unmatched junction bases numbered 10, after V lost 2 bases and J lost 8 bases. The CDR3 runs to 16 residues. DNA of the CDR3: TGTGCCAGCAGTTACGCCTCCCAGGGGGCCTACGAAAAACTGTTTTTT. This codes for CASSYASQGAYEKLFF.

The chain carries TRBV5-1 and TRBJ2-2; 9 bases line up with TRBD1. This CDR3 has 16 residues. Per germline, CDR1 SGHRS and CDR2 YFSETQ. J lost 0 bases, V lost 0 bases, and 0 bases had no gene match. CDR3 sequence: CASSLGTGANTGELFF. The CDR3, as DNA: TGCGCCAGCAGCTTGGGGACAGGGGCGAACACCGGGGAGCTGTTTTTT. The variable domain in full, completed from reference TRBV5-1 and TRBJ2-2, reads KAGVTQTPRYLIKTRGQQVTLSCSPISGHRSVSWYQQTPGQGLQFLFEYFSETQRNKGNFPGRFSGRQFSNSRSEMNVSTLELGDSALYLCASSLGTGANTGELFFGEGSRLTVL.

The J gene is TRBJ1-6, the V gene TRBV27, with a possible D match to TRBD1 (6 bases). Germline V gene sequence: CDR1 MNHEY, CDR2 SMNVEV (reference sequence). Trimming removed 4 bases from V and 6 bases from J, with 10 bases in between. The CDR3 totals 14 residues. As DNA, the CDR3 is TGTGCCAGCAGTTCAGGGGCTCTTAATTCACCCCTCCACTTT. This sequence encodes CASSSGALNSPLHF.

CDR3: CASSIGQVGDYGYTF. The DNA of the CDR3 is TGTGCCAGTAGTATCGGGCAGGTCGGGGACTATGGCTACACCTTC. The chain joins TRBV19 to TRBJ1-2, with unresolved D. V dropped 3 bases and J dropped 3 bases, with 14 bases sitting between them. Per germline, CDR1 LNHDA and CDR2 SQIVND (reference sequence). The CDR3 runs to 15 residues.

This rearrangement joins TRBV25-1 to TRBJ2-3, with D perhaps given as TRBD1 or TRBD2 (5 bases each). The germline V gene has CDR1 MGHDK and CDR2 SYGVNS. V lost 10 bases and J 5 bases, leaving 16 bases between the germline ends. The CDR3 spans 13 residues. In DNA, the CDR3 is TGTGCCACCGCGAGGGGTTGGGAAGATACGCAGTATTTT. Amino acid sequence: CATARGWEDTQYF.

The chain is built from TRBV11-1 and TRBJ1-1; the D is unclear. Trimming stripped 5 bases from V and 6 bases from J, with 4 bases between. Germline V lookup: CDR1 SGHAT, CDR2 FQDESV (reference sequence). The CDR3 covers 10 residues. CDR3: CASSIPEAFF. CDR3 DNA sequence: TGTGCCAGCAGCATCCCTGAAGCTTTCTTT.

The sample holds one count of this clone. The V and J genes are TRBV6-1 and TRBJ2-7, with D possibly being TRBD1 (5 bases). V lost 5 bases and J 2 bases, leaving 16 bases between the germline ends. The V gene's germline CDR1 is MNHNS and CDR2 SASEGT. CDR3 size: 15 residues. CDR3 nucleotide sequence: TGTGCCAGCAGTTTAGAGAGACAGAGAGCCTACGAGCAGTACTTC. It is translated as CASSLERQRAYEQYF.

The chain employs TRBV7-9 and TRBJ1-2, with TRBD1 matching 7 bases. CDR1 is SEHNR, CDR2 FQNEAQ, per germline (reference sequence). The CDR3 runs 16 residues. V gave up 5 bases and J gave up 6 bases; unmatched junction bases: 15. This CDR3 is CASSTRTGTIGDGYTF. The CDR3 nucleotides read TGTGCCAGCAGCACTCGGACAGGCACAATAGGTGATGGCTACACCTTC.

V and J are TRBV2 and TRBJ1-2; perhaps TRBD1 as D (5 bases). Germline loops: CDR1 SNHLY, CDR2 FYNNEI. The V and J ends lost 10 bases and 3 bases respectively, with 15 bases between them. The CDR3 extends over 13 amino acids. This CDR3 is CATRDRKDYGYTF. CDR3 coding DNA: TGTGCCACCCGGGACCGAAAAGACTATGGCTACACCTTC. Variable domain in full (rest from reference TRBV2 and TRBJ1-2): EPEVTQTPSHQVTQMGQEVILRCVPISNHLYFYWYRQILGQKVEFLVSFYNNEISEKSEIFDDQFSVERPDGSNFTLKIRSTKLEDSAMYFCATRDRKDYGYTFGSGTRLTVV.

The CDR3 bases are TGTGCCAGCAGCTTACGTCGGGGCTCGAACACCGGGGAGCTGTTTTTT. This sequence encodes CASSLRRGSNTGELFF. The chain has TRBV7-3 and TRBJ2-2; perhaps D is TRBD1 or TRBD2 (5 bases each). Trimming pared 2 bases from V and 0 bases from J, leaving 10 bases between. Germline loops: CDR1 SGHTA, CDR2 FQGTGA. The CDR3 extends over 16 amino acids. Full variable domain (missing parts from reference TRBV7-3 and TRBJ2-2): GAGVSQTPSNKVTEKGKYVELRCDPISGHTALYWYRQSLGQGPEFLIYFQGTGAADDSGLPNDRFFAVRPEGSVSTLKIQRTERGDSAVYLCASSLRRGSNTGELFFGEGSRLTVL.

The chain combines TRBV6-6 with TRBJ1-2; TRBD1 might be the D (5 bases). V was shortened by 5 bases and J by 6 bases, with 13 bases between the two germline ends. Germline CDR1 MNHNY, CDR2 SVGAGI (reference sequence). The CDR3 spans 13 residues. In DNA, the CDR3 is TGTGCCAGCAGTCCTGACAGTTTCCATGGCTACACCTTC. Amino acid sequence: CASSPDSFHGYTF.